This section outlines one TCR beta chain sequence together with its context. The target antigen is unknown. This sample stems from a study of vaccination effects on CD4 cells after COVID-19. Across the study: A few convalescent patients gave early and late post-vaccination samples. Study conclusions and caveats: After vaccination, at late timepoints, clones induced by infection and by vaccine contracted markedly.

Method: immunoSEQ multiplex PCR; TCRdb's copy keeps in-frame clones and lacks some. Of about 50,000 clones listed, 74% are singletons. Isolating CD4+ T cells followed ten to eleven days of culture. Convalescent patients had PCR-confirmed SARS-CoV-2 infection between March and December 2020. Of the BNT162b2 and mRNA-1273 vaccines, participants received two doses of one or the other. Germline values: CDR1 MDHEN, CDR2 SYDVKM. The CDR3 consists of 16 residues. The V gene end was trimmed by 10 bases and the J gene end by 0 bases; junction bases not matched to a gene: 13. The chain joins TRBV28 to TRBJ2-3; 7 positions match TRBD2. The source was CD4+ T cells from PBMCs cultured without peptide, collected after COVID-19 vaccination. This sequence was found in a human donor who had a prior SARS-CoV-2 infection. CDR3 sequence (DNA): TGTGCCACCCAGAGAGCGGGACGACATAGCACAGATACGCAGTATTTT. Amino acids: CATQRAGRHSTDTQYF. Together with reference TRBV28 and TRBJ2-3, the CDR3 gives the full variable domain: DVKVTQSSRYLVKRTGEKVFLECVQDMDHENMFWYRQDPGLGLRLIYFSYDVKMKEKGDIPEGYSVSREKKERFSLILESASTNQTSMYLCATQRAGRHSTDTQYFGPGTRLTVL.